This TCR beta chain appears in the sequencing data of a study of shared clonotypes between healthy human individuals (dated by TCRdb to 2019 to 2021). Looking at the study overall: A few men and two women, aged 18 to 49 years, made up the cohort. For each donor, CD4 naive and CD4 memory were each given three plates, CD8 naive was given two plates, and CD8 memory was given one plate. Blood TCR repertoires of four to six healthy adults were deeply sequenced to estimate repertoire size and the extent of clonotype sharing between individuals. To increase sequencing depth and limit assay-specific biases, different laboratories used diverse techniques to prepare libraries and sequence TCR repertoires. Each donor's leukapheresis produced roughly between roughly 0.85 and 9.5 billion PBMCs.

Using the deep immunoSEQ assay, TCR CDR3 regions were amplified from genomic DNA by multiplex PCR. For each cell subset, the extracted genomic DNA was distributed evenly across all wells of several immunoSEQ 96-well plates, and each plate served as one replicate. Each replicate PCR for sorted subsets received around 210 ng genomic DNA, equal to tens of thousands of T cell genomes. The purified libraries were quantified using a Qubit 3.0 fluorometer, sized with a Bioanalyzer 2100, and then quantified again using the KAPA Library Quantification kit. Every immunoSEQ 96-well plate was sequenced on a dedicated single-read 150-cycle Illumina NextSeq 550 flow cell. In the authors' own workflow: The immunoSEQ output contained only junctional sequences without quality scores, so filtering could not match that applied to full-length reads. Sequences were annotated with PyIR, a Python wrapper for IgBLAST v1.9, and V/J genes and CDR3 were assigned using IMGT germline references. Reads with weak V/J assignments (E-value above 1e-6), missing CDR3, stop codons, out-of-frame junctions, or ambiguous translated residues were removed. V3J clonotypes were defined as sequences sharing an identical inferred V gene, J gene, and CDR3 amino acid sequence. Percentage overlap between repertoires was calculated by dividing the number of shared unique clonotypes by the size of the smaller repertoire. Richness of each repertoire was evaluated using RTK rarefaction, the Chao1 estimator, and Recon v2.1 estimates of unobserved clonotypes. OLGA was used to compute generation probabilities for all TCRbeta clonotypes that the gDNA method yielded from a few donors. The clones in this table, taken by TCRdb from immuneACCESS, are in-frame only. Not every clone is retained; where verified, under half of the shortfall comes from an unresolved V gene, and the cause of the rest is unknown. The V and J calls and clone size are taken from that table; D and trimming were inferred from the DNA. This sample holds some 980,000 clones; over 75% were observed only once. The leading ten clones occupy about 1.5% of the sample.

This clone was counted only a few times. Its antigen specificity is not known. Per-base quality was not reported, and no clone a single base away is much larger than it. Per the germline V gene, LGHNA is the CDR1 and YSLEER is the CDR2. V ends up 0 bases short and J 5 bases short, with an unmatched junction base count of 6. The CDR3 runs 16 residues from the cysteine to the phenylalanine. Only the CDR3 DNA stays, 48 bases, in frame from base 1. Donors were healthy HIV-negative adults with no recently reported acute infections or vaccinations. Every donor was a Caucasian adult living in Nashville, Tennessee, USA. CD4+ T cells were enriched by magnetic negative selection; naive cells were then positively selected on CD45RA, and the negative fraction formed the memory subset. Blood was obtained by leukapheresis, after which PBMCs were separated by Ficoll-Histopaque density gradient centrifugation and cryopreserved in liquid nitrogen vapor phase. Analytical flow cytometry was used to check the purity and quantity of each magnetically sorted T cell population. Each sorted fraction had its genomic DNA isolated and then quantified by UV absorbance on a Nanodrop 2000c.

Overall results and qualifications from the work: Naive subsets generally had larger estimated clonotype richness than memory subsets did. Because the study included only a small number of donors, the genetic and exposure-history diversity represented was limited. Across a few donors, about 4.5% of naive CD4, roughly 3.3% of naive CD8, around 2.1% of memory CD4, and approximately 0.42% of memory CD8 clonotypes were shared. Sampling was limited to blood, and TCR repertoires in tissue likely differ from TCR repertoires in blood. Pairwise subsampling indicated that sequencing depth was expected to affect the degree of clonotype sharing among donors. Rarefaction of sorted-subset datasets indicated incomplete sequencing despite the large sequencing depth. Clonotypes shared by all four sorted-subset donors showed higher generation probabilities than non-shared clonotypes.

The rearranged chain carries TRBV4-3 and TRBJ2-5, with 10 bases in between that match TRBD1. This clonotype was obtained from a man aged 18 to 29 in good health. Input material: memory CD4+ T cells sorted from blood. The cell subset or site label on this specimen signifies: CD45RA-negative fraction. The base sequence is TGCGCCAGCAGCCAAGAACCGGGACAGGGGTGGGAGACCCAGTACTTC. This gives the protein CASSQEPGQGWETQYF.